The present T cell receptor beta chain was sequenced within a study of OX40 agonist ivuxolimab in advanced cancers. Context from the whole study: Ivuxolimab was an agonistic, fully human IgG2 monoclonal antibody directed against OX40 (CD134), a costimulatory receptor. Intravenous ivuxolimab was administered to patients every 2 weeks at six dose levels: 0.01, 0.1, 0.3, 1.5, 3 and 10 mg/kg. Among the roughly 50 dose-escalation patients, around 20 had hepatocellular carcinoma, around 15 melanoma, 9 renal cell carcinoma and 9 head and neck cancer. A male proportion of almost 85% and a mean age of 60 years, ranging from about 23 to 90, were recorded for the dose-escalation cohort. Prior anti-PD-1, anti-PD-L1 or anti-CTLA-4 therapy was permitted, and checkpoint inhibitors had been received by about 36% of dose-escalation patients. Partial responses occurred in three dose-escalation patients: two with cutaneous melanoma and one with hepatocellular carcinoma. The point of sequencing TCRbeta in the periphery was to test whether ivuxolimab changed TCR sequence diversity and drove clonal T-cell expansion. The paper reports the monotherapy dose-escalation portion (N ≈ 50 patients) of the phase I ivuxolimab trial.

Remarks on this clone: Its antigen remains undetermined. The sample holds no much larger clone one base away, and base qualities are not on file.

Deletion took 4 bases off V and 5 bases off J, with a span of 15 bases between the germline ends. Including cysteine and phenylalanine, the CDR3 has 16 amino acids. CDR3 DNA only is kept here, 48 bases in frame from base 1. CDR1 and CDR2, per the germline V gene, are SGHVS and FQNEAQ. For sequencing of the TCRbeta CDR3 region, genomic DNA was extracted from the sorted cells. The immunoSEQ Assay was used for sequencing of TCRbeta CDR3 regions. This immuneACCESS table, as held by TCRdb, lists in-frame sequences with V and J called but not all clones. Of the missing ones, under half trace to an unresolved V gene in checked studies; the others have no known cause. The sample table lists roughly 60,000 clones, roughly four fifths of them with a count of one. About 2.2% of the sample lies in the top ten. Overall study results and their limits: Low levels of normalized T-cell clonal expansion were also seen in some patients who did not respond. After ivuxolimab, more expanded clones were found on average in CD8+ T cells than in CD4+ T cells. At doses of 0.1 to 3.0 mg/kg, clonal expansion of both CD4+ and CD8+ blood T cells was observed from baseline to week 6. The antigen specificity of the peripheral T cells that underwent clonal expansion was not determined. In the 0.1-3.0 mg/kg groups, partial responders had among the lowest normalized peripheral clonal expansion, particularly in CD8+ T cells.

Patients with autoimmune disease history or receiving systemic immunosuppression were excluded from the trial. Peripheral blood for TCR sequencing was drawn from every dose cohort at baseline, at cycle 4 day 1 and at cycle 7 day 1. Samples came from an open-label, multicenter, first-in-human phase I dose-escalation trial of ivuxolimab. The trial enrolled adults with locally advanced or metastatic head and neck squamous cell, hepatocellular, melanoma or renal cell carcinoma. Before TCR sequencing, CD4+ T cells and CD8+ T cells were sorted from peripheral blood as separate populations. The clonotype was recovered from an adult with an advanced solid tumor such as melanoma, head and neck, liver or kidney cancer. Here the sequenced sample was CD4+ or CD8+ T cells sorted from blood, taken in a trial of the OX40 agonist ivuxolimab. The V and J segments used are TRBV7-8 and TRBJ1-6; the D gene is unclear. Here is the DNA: TGTGCCAGCAGCTCTGGACGACGTCCTAATAATTCACCCCTCCACTTT. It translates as CASSSGRRPNNSPLHF.